This TCR beta chain was sequenced in a study of CD8 T cells in ankylosing spondylitis. TCRdb re-called the 5' RACE reads through MiXCR, storing one row per CDR3 protein. In the table there are 300,000 to 400,000 distinct CDR3 sequences, around 10% of which are singletons. A remark on this clonotype: A much larger clone is a single base away; this may be a read error.

CDR1 and CDR2 (germline): SGHRS, YFSETQ. CDR3 size: 15 residues. V and J are TRBV5-1 and TRBJ1-2; D possibly corresponds to TRBD1 (5 bases). Sequences were obtained from blood, either unsorted or a sorted T cell fraction (not recorded which). The TCR was taken from a female donor with ankylosing spondylitis or in good health (not recorded which). The CDR3 bases are TGCGCCAGCAGCTTTATGCAGGGATCGAACTATGGCGACACCTTC. This encodes CASSFMQGSNYGDTF.